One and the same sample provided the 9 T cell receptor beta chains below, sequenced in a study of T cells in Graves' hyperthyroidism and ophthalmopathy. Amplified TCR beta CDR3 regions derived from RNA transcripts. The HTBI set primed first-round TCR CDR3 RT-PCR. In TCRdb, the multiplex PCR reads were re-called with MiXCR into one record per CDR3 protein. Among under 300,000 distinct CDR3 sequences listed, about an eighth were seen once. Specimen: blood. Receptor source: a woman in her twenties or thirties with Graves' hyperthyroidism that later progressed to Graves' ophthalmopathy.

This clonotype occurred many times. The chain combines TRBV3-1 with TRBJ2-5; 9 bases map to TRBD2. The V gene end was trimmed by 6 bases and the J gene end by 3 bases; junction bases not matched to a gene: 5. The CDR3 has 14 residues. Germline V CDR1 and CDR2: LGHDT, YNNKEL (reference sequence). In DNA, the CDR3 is TGTGCCAGCAGGGAGTTAGCGGGAGAAGAGACCCAGTACTTC. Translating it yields CASRELAGEETQYF.

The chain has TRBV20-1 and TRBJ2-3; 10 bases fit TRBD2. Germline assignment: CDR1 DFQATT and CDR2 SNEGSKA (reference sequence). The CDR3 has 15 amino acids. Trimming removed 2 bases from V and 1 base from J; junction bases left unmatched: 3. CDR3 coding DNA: TGCAGTGCTAGACCCGGGACTAGCGGCACAGATACGCAGTATTTT. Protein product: CSARPGTSGTDTQYF.

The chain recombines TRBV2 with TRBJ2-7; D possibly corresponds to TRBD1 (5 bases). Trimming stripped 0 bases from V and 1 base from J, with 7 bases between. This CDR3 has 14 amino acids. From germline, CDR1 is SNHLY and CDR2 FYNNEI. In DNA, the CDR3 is TGTGCCAGCAGTGAAGCTGACAGATCCTACGAGCAGTACTTC. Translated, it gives CASSEADRSYEQYF.

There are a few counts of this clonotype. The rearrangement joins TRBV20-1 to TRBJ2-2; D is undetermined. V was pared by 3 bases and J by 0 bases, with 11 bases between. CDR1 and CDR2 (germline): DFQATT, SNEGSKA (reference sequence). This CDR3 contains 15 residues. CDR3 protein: CSASPAIANTGELFF. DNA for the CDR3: TGCAGTGCTAGCCCAGCTATCGCGAACACCGGGGAGCTGTTTTTT.

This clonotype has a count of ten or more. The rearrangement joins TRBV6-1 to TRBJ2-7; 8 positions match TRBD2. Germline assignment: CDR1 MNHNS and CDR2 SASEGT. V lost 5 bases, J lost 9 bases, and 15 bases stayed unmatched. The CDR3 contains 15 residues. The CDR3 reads CASSQRGTARAGQYF. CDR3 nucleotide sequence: TGTGCCAGCAGTCAGCGGGGGACGGCGCGAGCCGGGCAGTACTTC.

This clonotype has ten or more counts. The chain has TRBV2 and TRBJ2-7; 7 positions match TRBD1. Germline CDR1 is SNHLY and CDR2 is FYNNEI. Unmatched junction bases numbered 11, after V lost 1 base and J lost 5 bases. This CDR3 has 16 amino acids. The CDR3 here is CASSEGTQGFNNEQYF. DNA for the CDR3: TGTGCCAGCAGTGAAGGAACACAGGGGTTTAATAACGAGCAGTACTTC.

DNA for the CDR3: TGCGCCAGCAGCCAAGAGGTGACCCTGAATGAGCAGTTCTTC. Protein: CASSQEVTLNEQFF. The chain joins TRBV4-1 to TRBJ2-1; no reliable D call. This CDR3 has 14 residues. Trimming pared 0 bases from V and 7 bases from J, leaving 10 bases between. The germline V gene has CDR1 MGHRA and CDR2 YSYEKL.

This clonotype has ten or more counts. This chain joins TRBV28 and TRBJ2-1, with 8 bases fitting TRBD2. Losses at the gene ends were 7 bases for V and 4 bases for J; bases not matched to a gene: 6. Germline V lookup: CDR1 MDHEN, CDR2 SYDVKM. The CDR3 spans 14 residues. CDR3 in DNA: TGTGCCAGCACAAAGACTAGCGTATACAATGAGCAGTTCTTC. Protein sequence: CASTKTSVYNEQFF. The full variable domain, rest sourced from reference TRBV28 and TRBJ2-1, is DVKVTQSSRYLVKRTGEKVFLECVQDMDHENMFWYRQDPGLGLRLIYFSYDVKMKEKGDIPEGYSVSREKKERFSLILESASTNQTSMYLCASTKTSVYNEQFFGPGTRLTVL.

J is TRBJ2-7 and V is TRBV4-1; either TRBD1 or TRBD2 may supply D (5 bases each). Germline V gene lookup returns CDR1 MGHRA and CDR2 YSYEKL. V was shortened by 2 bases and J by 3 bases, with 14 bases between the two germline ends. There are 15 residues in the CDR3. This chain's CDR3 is CASSQPRDGHYEQYF. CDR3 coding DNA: TGCGCCAGCAGCCAACCCCGGGACGGCCACTACGAGCAGTACTTC.